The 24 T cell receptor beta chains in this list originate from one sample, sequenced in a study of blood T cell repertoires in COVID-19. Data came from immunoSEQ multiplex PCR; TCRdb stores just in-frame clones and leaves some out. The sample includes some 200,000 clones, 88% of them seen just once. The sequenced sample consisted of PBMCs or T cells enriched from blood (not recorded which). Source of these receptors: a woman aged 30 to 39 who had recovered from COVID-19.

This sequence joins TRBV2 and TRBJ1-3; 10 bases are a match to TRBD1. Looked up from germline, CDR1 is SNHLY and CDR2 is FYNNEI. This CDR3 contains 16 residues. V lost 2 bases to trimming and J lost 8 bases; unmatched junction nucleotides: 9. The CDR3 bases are TGTGCCAGCAGTGAATTTGGGACAGGGGCGGTAGACACCATATATTTT. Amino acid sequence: CASSEFGTGAVDTIYF.

The CDR3 DNA reads as TGTGCCAGCAGCCAACACAGTTCAAGCTCCTATAATTCACCCCTCCACTTT. As protein: CASSQHSSSSYNSPLHF. The V call is TRBV3-1 (or the pseudogene TRBV3-2), the J call TRBJ1-6; D gene unclear. Germline V gives CDR1 LGHDT, CDR2 YNNKEL (reference sequence). The V end was cut by 2 bases, the J end by 0 bases, with 11 bases between. This CDR3 contains 17 residues.

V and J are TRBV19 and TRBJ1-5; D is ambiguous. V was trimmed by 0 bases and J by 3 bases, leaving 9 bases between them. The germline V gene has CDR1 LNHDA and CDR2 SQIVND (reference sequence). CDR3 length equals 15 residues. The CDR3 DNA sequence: TGTGCCAGTAGTATAGAAGGAGGGCCCAATCAGCCCCAGCATTTT. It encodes CASSIEGGPNQPQHF.

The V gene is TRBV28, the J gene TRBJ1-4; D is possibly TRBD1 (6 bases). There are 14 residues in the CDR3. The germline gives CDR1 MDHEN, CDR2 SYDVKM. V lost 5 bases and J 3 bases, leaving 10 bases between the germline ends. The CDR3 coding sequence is TGTGCCAGCAGTGGGGGGGCCGCTAATGAAAAACTGTTTTTT. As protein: CASSGGAANEKLFF.

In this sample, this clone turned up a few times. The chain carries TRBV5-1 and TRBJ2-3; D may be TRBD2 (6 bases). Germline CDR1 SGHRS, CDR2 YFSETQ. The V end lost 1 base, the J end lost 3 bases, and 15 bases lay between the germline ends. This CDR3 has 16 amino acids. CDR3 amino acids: CASSLFGVAETDTQYF. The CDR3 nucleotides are TGCGCCAGCAGCTTGTTTGGGGTAGCGGAGACAGATACGCAGTATTTT. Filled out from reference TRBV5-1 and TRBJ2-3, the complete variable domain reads KAGVTQTPRYLIKTRGQQVTLSCSPISGHRSVSWYQQTPGQGLQFLFEYFSETQRNKGNFPGRFSGRQFSNSRSEMNVSTLELGDSALYLCASSLFGVAETDTQYFGPGTRLTVL.

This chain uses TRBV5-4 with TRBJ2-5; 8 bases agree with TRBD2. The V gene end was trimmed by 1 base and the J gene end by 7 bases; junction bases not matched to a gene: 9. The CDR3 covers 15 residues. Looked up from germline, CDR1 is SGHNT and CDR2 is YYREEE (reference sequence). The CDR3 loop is CASSLPAGVAGTQYF. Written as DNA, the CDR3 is TGTGCCAGCAGCTTGCCAGCGGGGGTTGCAGGGACCCAGTACTTC.

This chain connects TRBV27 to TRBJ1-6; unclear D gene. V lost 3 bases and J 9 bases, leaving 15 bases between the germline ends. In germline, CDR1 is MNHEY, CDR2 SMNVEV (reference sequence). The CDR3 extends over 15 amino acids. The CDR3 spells CASSLARGLSSPLHF. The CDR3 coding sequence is TGTGCCAGCAGTTTGGCTCGCGGACTTAGTTCACCCCTCCACTTT.

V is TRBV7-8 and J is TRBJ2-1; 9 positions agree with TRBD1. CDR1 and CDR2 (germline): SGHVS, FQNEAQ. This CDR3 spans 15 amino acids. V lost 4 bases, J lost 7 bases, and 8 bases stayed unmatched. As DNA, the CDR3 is TGTGCCAGCAGCTGGGGGACAGGGTTTGGGAATGAGCAGTTCTTC. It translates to CASSWGTGFGNEQFF. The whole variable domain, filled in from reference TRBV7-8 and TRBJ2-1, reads GAGVSQSPRYKVAKRGQDVALRCDPISGHVSLFWYQQALGQGPEFLTYFQNEAQLDKSGLPSDRFFAERPEGSVSTLKIQRTQQEDSAVYLCASSWGTGFGNEQFFGPGTRLTVL.

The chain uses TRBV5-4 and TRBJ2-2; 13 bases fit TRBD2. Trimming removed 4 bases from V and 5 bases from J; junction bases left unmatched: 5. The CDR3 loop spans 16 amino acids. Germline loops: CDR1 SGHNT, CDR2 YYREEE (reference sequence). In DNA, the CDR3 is TGTGCCAGCAGCGGAGGACTAGCGGGGGTGACCGGGGAGCTGTTTTTT. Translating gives CASSGGLAGVTGELFF.

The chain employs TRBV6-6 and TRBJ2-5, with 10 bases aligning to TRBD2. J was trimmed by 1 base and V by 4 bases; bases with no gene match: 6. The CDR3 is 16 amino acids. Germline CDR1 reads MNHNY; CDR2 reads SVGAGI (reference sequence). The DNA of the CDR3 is TGTGCCAGCAGTTCCTCTAGCGGGGGCTTCCAAGAGACCCAGTACTTC. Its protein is CASSSSSGGFQETQYF.

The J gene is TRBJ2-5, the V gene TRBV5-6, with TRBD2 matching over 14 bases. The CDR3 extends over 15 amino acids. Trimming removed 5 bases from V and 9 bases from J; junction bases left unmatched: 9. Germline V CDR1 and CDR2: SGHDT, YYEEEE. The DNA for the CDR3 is TGTGCCAGCAGTATCGGGACTAGCGGGGGAGGGGCCCAGTACTTC. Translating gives CASSIGTSGGGAQYF.

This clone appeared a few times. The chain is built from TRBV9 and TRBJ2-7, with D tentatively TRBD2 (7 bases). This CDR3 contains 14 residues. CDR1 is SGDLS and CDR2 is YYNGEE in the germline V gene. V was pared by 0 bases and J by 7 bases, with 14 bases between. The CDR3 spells CASSVAGGQGEQYF. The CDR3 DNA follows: TGTGCCAGCAGCGTAGCGGGGGGCCAAGGAGAGCAGTACTTC. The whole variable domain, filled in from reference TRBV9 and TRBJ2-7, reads DSGVTQTPKHLITATGQRVTLRCSPRSGDLSVYWYQQSLDQGLQFLIQYYNGEERAKGNILERFSAQQFPDLHSELNLSSLELGDSALYFCASSVAGGQGEQYFGPGTRLTVT.

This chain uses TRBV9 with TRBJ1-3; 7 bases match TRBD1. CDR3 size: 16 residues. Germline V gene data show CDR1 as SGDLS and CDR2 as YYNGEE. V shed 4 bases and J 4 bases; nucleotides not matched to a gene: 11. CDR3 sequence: CASSPPVTGVGNTIYF. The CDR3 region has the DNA TGTGCCAGCAGCCCTCCCGTCACAGGGGTAGGAAACACCATATATTTT.

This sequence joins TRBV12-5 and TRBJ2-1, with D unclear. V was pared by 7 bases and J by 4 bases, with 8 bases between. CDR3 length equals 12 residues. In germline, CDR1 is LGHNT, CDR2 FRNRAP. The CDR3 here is CASDPRYNEQFF. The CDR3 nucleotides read TGTGCTAGTGATCCCAGATACAATGAGCAGTTCTTC.

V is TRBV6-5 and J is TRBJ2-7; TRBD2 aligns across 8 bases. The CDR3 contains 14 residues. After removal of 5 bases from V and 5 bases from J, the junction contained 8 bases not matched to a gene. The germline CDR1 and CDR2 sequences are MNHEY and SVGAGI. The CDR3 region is CASSLGAGGNEQYF. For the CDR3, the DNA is TGTGCCAGCAGTCTCGGGGCGGGGGGCAACGAGCAGTACTTC.

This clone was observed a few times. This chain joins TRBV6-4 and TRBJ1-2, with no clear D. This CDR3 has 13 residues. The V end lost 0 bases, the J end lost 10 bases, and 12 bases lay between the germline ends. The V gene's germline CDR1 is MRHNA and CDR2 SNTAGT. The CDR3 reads CASSDSETDLYTF. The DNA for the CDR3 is TGTGCCAGCAGTGACTCGGAAACAGACCTCTACACCTTC.

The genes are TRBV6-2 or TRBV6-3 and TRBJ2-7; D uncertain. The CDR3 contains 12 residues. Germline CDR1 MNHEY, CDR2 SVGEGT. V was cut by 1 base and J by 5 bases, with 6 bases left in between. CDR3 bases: TGTGCCAGCAGTTACTTCCGGGACGAGCAGTACTTC. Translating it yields CASSYFRDEQYF.

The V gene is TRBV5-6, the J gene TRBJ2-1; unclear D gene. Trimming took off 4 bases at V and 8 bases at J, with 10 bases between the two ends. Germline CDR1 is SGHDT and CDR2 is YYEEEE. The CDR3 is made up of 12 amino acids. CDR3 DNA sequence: TGTGCCAGCAGCCTGGACCCGGATGAGCAGTTCTTC. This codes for CASSLDPDEQFF.

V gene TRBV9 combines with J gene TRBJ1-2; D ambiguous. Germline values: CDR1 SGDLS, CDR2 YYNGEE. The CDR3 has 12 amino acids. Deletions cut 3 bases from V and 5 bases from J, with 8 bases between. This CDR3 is CASSGGYYGYTF. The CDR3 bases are TGTGCCAGCAGCGGAGGGTATTATGGCTACACCTTC. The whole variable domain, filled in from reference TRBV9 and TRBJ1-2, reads DSGVTQTPKHLITATGQRVTLRCSPRSGDLSVYWYQQSLDQGLQFLIQYYNGEERAKGNILERFSAQQFPDLHSELNLSSLELGDSALYFCASSGGYYGYTFGSGTRLTVV.

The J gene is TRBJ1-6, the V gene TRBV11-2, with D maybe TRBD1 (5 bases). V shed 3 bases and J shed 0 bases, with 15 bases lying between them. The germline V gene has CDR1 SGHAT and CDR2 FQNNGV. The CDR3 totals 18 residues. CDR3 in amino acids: CASSFNGGPLSYNSPLHF. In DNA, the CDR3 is TGTGCCAGCAGCTTTAACGGGGGACCACTCTCCTATAATTCACCCCTCCACTTT. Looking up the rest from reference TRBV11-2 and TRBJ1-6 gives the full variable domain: EAGVAQSPRYKIIEKRQSVAFWCNPISGHATLYWYQQILGQGPKLLIQFQNNGVVDDSQLPKDRFSAERLKGVDSTLKIQPAKLEDSAVYLCASSFNGGPLSYNSPLHFGNGTRLTVT.

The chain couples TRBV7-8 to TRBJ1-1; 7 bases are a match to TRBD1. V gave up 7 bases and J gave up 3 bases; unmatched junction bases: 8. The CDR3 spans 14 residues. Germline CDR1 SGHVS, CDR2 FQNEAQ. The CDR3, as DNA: TGTGCCAGCACCAACGGACAGGAGGACACTGAAGCTTTCTTT. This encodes CASTNGQEDTEAFF.

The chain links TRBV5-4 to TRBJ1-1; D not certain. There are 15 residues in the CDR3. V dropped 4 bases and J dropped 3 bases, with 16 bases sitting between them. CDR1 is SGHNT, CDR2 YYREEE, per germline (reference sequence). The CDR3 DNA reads TGTGCCAGCAGCCCGCCCCGGGGTGAAGACACTGAAGCTTTCTTT. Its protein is CASSPPRGEDTEAFF. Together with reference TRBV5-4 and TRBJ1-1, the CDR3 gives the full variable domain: ETGVTQSPTHLIKTRGQQVTLRCSSQSGHNTVSWYQQALGQGPQFIFQYYREEENGRGNFPPRFSGLQFPNYSSELNVNALELDDSALYLCASSPPRGEDTEAFFGQGTRLTVV.

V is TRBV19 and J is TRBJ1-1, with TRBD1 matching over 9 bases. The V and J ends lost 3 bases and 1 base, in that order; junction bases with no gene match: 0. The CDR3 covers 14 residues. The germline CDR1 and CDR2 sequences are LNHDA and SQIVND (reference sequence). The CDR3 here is CASSMGQGNTEAFF. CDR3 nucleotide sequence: TGTGCCAGTAGTATGGGACAGGGGAACACTGAAGCTTTCTTT. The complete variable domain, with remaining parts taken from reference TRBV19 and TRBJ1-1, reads DGGITQSPKYLFRKEGQNVTLSCEQNLNHDAMYWYRQDPGQGLRLIYYSQIVNDFQKGDIAEGYSVSREKKESFPLTVTSAQKNPTAFYLCASSMGQGNTEAFFGQGTRLTVV.

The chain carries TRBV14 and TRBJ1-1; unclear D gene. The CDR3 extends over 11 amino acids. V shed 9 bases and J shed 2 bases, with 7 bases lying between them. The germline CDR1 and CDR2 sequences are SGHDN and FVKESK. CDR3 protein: CASSTNTEAFF. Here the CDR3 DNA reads TGTGCCAGTTCAACTAACACTGAAGCTTTCTTT. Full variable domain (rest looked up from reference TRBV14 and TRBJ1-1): EAGVTQFPSHSVIEKGQTVTLRCDPISGHDNLYWYRRVMGKEIKFLLHFVKESKQDESGMPNNRFLAERTGGTYSTLKVQPAELEDSGVYFCASSTNTEAFFGQGTRLTVV.